This TCR beta chain was obtained from a study of T cells after yellow fever vaccination. The study, taken as a whole, reports: A large majority of primary-vaccination clones showed up again after the booster (under 98% CD4, 88% CD8). It was a weaker secondary response, yet one that peaked faster, at day 5 versus 15. The appearance of a small share of clonotypes in both CD4 and CD8 compartments was observed.

The CDR3 has 15 residues. Germline CDR1 DFQATT, CDR2 SNEGSKA (reference sequence). V was clipped by 1 base and J by 0 bases, with 12 bases between them. MiXCR, applied by TCRdb to the 5' RACE reads, yields one record per CDR3 protein. Seen here are over 300,000 distinct CDR3 sequences, roughly 4.3% observed once, and the top ten hold 20% to 25%. With regard to this clonotype: Antigen: not known.

The receptor was isolated from a man aged 18 to 30 who received the YFV17D yellow fever vaccine. The sequences come from PBMCs, collected 5 days after the yellow fever booster vaccination. The chain has TRBV20-1 and TRBJ2-5; no firm D call. DNA for the CDR3: TGCAGTGCTAGAGTCTTAGCAGCGTACCAAGAGACCCAGTACTTC. Its translation is CSARVLAAYQETQYF.